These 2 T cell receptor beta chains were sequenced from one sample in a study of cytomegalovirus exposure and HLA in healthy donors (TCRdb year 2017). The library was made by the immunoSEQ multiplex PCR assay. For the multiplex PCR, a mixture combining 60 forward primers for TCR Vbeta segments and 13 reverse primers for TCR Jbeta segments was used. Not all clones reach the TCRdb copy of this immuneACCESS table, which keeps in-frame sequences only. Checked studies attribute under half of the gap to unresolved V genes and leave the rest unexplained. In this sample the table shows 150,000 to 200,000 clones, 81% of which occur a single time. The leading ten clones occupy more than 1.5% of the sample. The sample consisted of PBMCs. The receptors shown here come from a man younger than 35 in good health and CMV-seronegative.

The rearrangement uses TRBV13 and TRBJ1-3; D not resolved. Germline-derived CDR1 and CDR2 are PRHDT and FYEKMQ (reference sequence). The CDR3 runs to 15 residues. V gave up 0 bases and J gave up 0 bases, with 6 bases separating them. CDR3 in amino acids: CASSLGQNSGNTIYF. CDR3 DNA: TGTGCCAGCAGCTTAGGACAGAACTCTGGAAACACCATATATTTT.

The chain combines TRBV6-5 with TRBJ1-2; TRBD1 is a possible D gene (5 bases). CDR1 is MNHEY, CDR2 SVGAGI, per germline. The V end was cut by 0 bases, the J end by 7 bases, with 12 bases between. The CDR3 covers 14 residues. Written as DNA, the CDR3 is TGTGCCAGCAGTTACTCGTCAGGGAAAGGTGGCTACACCTTC. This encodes CASSYSSGKGGYTF.